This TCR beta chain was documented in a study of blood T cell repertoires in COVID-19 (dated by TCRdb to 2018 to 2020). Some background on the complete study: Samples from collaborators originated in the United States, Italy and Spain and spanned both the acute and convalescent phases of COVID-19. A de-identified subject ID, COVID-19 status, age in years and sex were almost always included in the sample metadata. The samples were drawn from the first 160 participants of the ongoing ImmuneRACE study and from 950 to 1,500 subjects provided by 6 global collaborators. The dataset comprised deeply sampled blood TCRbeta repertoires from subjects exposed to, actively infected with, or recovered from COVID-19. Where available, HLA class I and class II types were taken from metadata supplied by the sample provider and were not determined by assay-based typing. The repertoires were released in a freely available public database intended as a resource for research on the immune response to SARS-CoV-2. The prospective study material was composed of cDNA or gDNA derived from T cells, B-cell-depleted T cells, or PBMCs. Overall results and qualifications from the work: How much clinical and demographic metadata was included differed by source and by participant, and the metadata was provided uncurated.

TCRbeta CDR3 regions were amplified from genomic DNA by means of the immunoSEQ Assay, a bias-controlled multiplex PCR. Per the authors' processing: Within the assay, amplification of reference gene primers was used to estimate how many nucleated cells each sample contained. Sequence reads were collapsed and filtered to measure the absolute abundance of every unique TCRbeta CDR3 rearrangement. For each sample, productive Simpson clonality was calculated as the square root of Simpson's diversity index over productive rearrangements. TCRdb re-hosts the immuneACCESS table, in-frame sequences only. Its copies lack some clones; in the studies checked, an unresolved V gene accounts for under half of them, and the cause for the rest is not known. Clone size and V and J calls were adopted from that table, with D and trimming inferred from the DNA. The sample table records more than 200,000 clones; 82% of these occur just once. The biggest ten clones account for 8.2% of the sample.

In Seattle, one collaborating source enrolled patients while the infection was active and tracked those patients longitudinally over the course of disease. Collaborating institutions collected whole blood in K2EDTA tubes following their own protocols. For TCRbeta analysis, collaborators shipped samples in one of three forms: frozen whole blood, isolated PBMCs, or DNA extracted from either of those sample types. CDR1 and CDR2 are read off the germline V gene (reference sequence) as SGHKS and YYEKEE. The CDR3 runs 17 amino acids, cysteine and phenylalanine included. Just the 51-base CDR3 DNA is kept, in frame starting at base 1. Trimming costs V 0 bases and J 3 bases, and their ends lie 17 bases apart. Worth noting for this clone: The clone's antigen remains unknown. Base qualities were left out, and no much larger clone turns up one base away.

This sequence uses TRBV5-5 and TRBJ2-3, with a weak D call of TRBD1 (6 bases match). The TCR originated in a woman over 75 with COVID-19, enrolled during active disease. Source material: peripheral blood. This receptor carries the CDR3 CASSLVSPDRLTDTQYF. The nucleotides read TGTGCCAGCAGCTTGGTGTCCCCGGACAGACTAACAGATACGCAGTATTTT. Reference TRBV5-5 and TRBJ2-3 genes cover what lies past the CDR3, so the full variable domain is DAGVTQSPTHLIKTRGQQVTLRCSPISGHKSVSWYQQVLGQGPQFIFQYYEKEERGRGNFPDRFSARQFPNYSSELNVNALLLGDSALYLCASSLVSPDRLTDTQYFGPGTRLTVL.